The clone carrying this T cell receptor (beta chain) showed up just a few times. Antigen specificity is unknown. TCRdb itself ran the reads through MiXCR, one entry per CDR3 protein. The sample lists more than 500,000 distinct CDR3 sequences; approximately 15% were seen once. This record comes from a study of T cell repertoires in cytomegalovirus infection. Study context: Indications came from public TCR beta signatures; they pointed to CMV infection and to a matching HLA type. Whole-study results and caveats: Cumulative frequency (of public TCR beta family members) identified carriers of CMV plus the relevant HLA. Across the ex vivo response, the dominant clonotypes were HLA-C-restricted CMV-specific TCR beta clonotypes.

Germline V lookup: CDR1 SEHNR, CDR2 FQNEAQ (reference sequence). J gave up 11 bases and V 5 bases, and 14 bases lay outside the gene matches. The CDR3 has 14 amino acids. The chain couples TRBV7-9 to TRBJ1-1; 7 bases map to TRBD1. The source material was CD8+ T cells from PBMCs. This receptor was taken from a human donor in good health (CMV status not recorded). Some clones in this sample may be carry-over from other donors' samples. Here the CDR3 reads CASSPGGRGGFAFF. CDR3 DNA: TGTGCCAGCAGCCCAGGGGGAAGAGGGGGGTTCGCTTTCTTT.